This T cell receptor beta chain is from a study of T cell clonality in common variable immunodeficiency. Study-level results: Patient heterogeneity in the CVID cohort limited correlations between repertoire features and clinical complications.

Ten or more counts support this clone. Its antigen is not known. TCRdb's table, derived via immunoSEQ multiplex PCR, lists solely in-frame clones and lacks some. Recorded here are about 43,000 clones, none singletons. The material sequenced was peripheral blood mononuclear cells. The TCR comes from a person aged 18-69 years in good health.

The covered CDR3 bases are TGTGCCATCAGTGATCTAGCGGGGGGCTCTAATGAG. It specifies CAISDLAGGSNE. The entire CDR3 protein reads CAISDLAGGSNEQFF. The chain is built from TRBV10-3 and TRBJ2-1, with 11 bases fitting TRBD2. Read coverage stops 3 residues before the CDR3 terminus; the germline J gene supplies the remainder. The CDR3 contains 15 residues. From germline, CDR1 is ENHRY and CDR2 SYGVKD. J gave up 7 bases and V 3 bases, and 5 bases lay outside the gene matches.